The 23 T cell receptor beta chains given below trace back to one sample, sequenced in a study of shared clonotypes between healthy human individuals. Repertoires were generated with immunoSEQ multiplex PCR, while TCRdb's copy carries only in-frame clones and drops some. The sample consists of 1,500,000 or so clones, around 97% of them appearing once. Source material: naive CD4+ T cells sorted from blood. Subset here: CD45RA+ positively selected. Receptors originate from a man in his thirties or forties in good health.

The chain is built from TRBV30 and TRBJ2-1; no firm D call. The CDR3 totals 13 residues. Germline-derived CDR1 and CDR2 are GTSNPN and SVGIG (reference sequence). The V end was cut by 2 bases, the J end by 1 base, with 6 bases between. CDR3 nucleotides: TGTGCCTGGAGTTCGGATTCCTACAATGAGCAGTTCTTC. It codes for CAWSSDSYNEQFF.

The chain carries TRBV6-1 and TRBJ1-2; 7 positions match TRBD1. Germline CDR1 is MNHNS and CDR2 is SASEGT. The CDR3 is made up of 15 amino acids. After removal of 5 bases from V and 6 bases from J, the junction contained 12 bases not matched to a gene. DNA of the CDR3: TGTGCCAGCAGTACAACCCCCAGGGGGATAAATGGCTACACCTTC. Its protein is CASSTTPRGINGYTF.

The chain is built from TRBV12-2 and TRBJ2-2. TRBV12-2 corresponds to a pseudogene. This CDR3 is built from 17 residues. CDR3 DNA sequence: TGTGCAAGTCGCTTAGCCCATTTGCCGGAAAGTCCCGGGGAGCTGTTTTTT. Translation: CASRLAHLPESPGELFF.

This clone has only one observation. The CDR3 DNA reads TGCGCCAGCAGCTTGGCCAGGGGGTTGTACAATGAGCAGTTCTTC. The encoded protein is CASSLARGLYNEQFF. This chain connects TRBV5-1 to TRBJ2-1; the match to TRBD1 covers 7 bases. V shed 0 bases and J 4 bases; nucleotides not matched to a gene: 4. Germline V lookup: CDR1 SGHRS, CDR2 YFSETQ. The CDR3 runs to 15 residues. The full variable domain, its missing parts supplied by reference TRBV5-1 and TRBJ2-1, is KAGVTQTPRYLIKTRGQQVTLSCSPISGHRSVSWYQQTPGQGLQFLFEYFSETQRNKGNFPGRFSGRQFSNSRSEMNVSTLELGDSALYLCASSLARGLYNEQFFGPGTRLTVL.

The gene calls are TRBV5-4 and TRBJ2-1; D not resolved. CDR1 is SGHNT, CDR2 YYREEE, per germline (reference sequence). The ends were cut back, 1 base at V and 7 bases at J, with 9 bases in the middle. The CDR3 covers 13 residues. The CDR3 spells CASSLRSRNEQFF. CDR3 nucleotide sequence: TGTGCCAGCAGCTTGAGGAGCCGGAATGAGCAGTTCTTC.

The CDR3 sequence: CASSRQGGETQYF. CDR3 nucleotides: TGTGCCAGCAGCAGACAGGGTGGAGAGACCCAGTACTTC. V is TRBV7-6 and J is TRBJ2-5, with 7 bases that match TRBD1. J was trimmed by 4 bases and V by 5 bases; bases with no gene match: 4. Germline assignment: CDR1 SGHVS and CDR2 FNYEAQ. This CDR3 spans 13 amino acids.

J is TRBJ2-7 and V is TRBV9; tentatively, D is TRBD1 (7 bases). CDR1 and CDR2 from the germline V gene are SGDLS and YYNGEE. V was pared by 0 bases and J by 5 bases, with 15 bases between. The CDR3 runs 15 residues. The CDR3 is CASSVGTGGLHEQYF. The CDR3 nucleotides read TGTGCCAGCAGCGTAGGGACAGGAGGGCTCCACGAGCAGTACTTC.

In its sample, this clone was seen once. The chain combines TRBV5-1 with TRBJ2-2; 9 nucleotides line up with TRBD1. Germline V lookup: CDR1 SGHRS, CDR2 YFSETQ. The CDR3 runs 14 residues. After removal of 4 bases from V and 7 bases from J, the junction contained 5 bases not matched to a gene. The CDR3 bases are TGCGCCAGCAGCAGGACAGGGGAAGGCGGGGAGCTGTTTTTT. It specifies CASSRTGEGGELFF.

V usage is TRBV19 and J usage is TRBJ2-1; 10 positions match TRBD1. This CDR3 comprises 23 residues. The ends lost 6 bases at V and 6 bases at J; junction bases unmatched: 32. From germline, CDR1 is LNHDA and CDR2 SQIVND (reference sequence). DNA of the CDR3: TGTGCCAGTAGCCCTTCGGGACAGGGGACAGCGGGAGTCCCCGGTTGGTGGAGCAATGAGCAGTTCTTC. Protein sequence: CASSPSGQGTAGVPGWWSNEQFF.

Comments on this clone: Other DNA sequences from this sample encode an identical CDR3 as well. As DNA, the CDR3 is TGTGCCAGCAGCACCGGGACTGGAGCCTACGAGCAGTACTTC. Protein: CASSTGTGAYEQYF. This chain links TRBV5-5 with TRBJ2-7, with D perhaps TRBD2 (6 bases). Trimming removed 4 bases at V and 2 bases at J, with 13 bases between. Per the germline V gene, CDR1 is SGHKS and CDR2 is YYEKEE (reference sequence). The CDR3 runs 14 residues. The entire variable domain, with the rest obtained from reference TRBV5-5 and TRBJ2-7, is as follows: DAGVTQSPTHLIKTRGQQVTLRCSPISGHKSVSWYQQVLGQGPQFIFQYYEKEERGRGNFPDRFSARQFPNYSSELNVNALLLGDSALYLCASSTGTGAYEQYFGPGTRLTVT.

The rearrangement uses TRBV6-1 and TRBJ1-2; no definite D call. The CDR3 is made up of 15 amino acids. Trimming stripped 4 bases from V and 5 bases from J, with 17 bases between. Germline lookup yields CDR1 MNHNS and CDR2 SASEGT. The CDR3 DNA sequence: TGTGCCAGCAGTGGCGGTATAGGCACGCTTTATGGCTACACCTTC. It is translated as CASSGGIGTLYGYTF.

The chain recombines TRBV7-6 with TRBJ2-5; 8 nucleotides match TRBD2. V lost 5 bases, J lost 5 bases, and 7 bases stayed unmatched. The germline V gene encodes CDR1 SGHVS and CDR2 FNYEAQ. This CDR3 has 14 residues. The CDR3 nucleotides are TGTGCCAGCAGCATTAGCGGGACTCTTGAGACCCAGTACTTC. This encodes CASSISGTLETQYF. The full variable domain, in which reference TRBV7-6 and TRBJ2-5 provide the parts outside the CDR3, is GAGVSQSPRYKVTKRGQDVALRCDPISGHVSLYWYRQALGQGPEFLTYFNYEAQQDKSGLPNDRFSAERPEGSISTLTIQRTEQRDSAMYRCASSISGTLETQYFGPGTRLLVL.

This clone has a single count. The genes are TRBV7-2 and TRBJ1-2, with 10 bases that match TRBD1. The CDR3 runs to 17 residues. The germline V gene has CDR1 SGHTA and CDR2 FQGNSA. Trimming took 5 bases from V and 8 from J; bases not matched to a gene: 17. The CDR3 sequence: CASSLYRPGQGFGGYTF. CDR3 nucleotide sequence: TGTGCCAGCAGCCTTTATCGCCCGGGACAGGGGTTCGGAGGCTACACCTTC.

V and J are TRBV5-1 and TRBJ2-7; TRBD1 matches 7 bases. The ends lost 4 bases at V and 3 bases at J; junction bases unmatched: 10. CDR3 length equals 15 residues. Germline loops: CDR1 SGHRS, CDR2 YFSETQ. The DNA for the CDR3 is TGCGCCAGCAGCGCGACAGGGTTTCCCTTCTACGAGCAGTACTTC. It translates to CASSATGFPFYEQYF.

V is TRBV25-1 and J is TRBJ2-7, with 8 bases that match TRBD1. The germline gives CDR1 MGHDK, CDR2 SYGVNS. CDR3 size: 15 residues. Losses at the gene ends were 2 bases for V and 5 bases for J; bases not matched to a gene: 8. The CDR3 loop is CASSEGDRFYDEQYF. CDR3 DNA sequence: TGTGCCAGCAGTGAAGGGGACAGGTTTTATGACGAGCAGTACTTC.

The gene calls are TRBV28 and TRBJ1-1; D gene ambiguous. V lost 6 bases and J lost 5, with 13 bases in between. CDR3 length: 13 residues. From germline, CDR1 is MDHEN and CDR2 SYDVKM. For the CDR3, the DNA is TGTGCCAGCAGCAACAGATTTCGAACTGAAGCTTTCTTT. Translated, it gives CASSNRFRTEAFF.

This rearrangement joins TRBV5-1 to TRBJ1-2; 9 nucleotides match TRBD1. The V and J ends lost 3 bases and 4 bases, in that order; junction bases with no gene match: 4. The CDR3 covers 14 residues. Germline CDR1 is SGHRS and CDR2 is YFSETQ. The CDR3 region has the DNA TGCGCCAGCAGCTGGGAGACAGGGGGCTATGGCTACACCTTC. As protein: CASSWETGGYGYTF.

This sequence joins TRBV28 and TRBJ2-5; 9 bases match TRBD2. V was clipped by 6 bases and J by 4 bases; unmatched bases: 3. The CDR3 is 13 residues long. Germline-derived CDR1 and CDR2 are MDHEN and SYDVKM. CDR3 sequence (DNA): TGTGCCAGCAGCCGTAGCGGGAGAGAGACCCAGTACTTC. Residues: CASSRSGRETQYF. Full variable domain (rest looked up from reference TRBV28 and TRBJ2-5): DVKVTQSSRYLVKRTGEKVFLECVQDMDHENMFWYRQDPGLGLRLIYFSYDVKMKEKGDIPEGYSVSREKKERFSLILESASTNQTSMYLCASSRSGRETQYFGPGTRLLVL.

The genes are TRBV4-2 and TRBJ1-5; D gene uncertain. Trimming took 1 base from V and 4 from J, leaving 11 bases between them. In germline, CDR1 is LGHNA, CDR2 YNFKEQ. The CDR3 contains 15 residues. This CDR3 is CASSQVGSGNQPQHF. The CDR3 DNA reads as TGTGCCAGCAGCCAAGTCGGTTCCGGGAATCAGCCCCAGCATTTT.

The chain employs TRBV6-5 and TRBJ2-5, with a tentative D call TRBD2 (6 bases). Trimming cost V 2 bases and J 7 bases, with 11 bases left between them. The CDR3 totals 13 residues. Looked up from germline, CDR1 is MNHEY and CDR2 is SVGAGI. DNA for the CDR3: TGTGCCAGCAGTTACGGGGGGTCGGGGACCCAGTACTTC. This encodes CASSYGGSGTQYF.

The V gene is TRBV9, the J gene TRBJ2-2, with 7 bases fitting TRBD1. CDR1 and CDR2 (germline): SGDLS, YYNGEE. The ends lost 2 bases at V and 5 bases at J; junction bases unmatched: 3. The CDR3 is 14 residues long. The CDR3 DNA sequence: TGTGCCAGCAGCGTGGTACAGGGGACCGGGGAGCTGTTTTTT. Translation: CASSVVQGTGELFF. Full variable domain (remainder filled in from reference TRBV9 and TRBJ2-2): DSGVTQTPKHLITATGQRVTLRCSPRSGDLSVYWYQQSLDQGLQFLIQYYNGEERAKGNILERFSAQQFPDLHSELNLSSLELGDSALYFCASSVVQGTGELFFGEGSRLTVL.

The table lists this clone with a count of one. CDR3 sequence: CASSVGASGNSYNEQFF. The CDR3 region has the DNA TGTGCCAGCAGCGTAGGGGCTAGCGGGAACTCCTACAATGAGCAGTTCTTC. The rearrangement links TRBV9 to TRBJ2-1, with 9 nucleotides matching TRBD2. The ends lost 0 bases at V and 0 bases at J; junction bases unmatched: 4. The CDR3 spans 17 residues. From germline, CDR1 is SGDLS and CDR2 YYNGEE.

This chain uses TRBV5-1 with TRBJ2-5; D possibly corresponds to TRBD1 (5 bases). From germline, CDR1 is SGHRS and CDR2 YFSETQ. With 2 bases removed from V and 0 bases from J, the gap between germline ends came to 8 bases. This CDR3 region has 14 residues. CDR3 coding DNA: TGCGCCAGCAGCTTTATGACAGACCAAGAGACCCAGTACTTC. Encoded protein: CASSFMTDQETQYF.